This TCR beta chain is from a study of beta chain features in type 1 diabetes. On this clone: Its antigen is not identified.

Study-wide results and limits: When Type 1 diabetes patients were examined, their TCRB CDR3s proved moderately but significantly shorter in all four CD4+ subsets.

The sequenced template was cDNA made from the entire isolated RNA. TCRdb's copy holds only in-frame clones and misses some; the assay was immunoSEQ multiplex PCR. The repertoire has about 710,000 clones, roughly an eighth of them found once; the top ten carry around 0.04%. The sequencing input was naive CD4+ T cells from blood. The TCR sequence derives from a man aged 18-30 years with type 1 diabetes.

The CDR3 loop reads CASSYYYGYTF. CDR3 bases: TGTGCCAGCAGCTACTACTATGGCTACACCTTC. The chain recombines TRBV4-2 with TRBJ1-2; no clear D gene. The CDR3 consists of 11 residues. The V end lost 5 bases, the J end lost 3 bases, and 4 bases lay between the germline ends. CDR1 and CDR2 from the germline V gene are LGHNA and YNFKEQ.